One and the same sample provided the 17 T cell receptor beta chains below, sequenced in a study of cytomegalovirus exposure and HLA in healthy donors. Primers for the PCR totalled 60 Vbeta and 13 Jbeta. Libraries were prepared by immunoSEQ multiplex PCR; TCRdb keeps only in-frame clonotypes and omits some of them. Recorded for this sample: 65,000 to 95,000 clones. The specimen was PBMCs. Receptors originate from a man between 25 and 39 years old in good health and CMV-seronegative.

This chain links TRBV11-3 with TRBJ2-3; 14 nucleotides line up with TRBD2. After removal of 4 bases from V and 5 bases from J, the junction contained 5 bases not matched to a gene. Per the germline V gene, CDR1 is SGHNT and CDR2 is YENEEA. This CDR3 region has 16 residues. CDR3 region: CASSSGLAGVIDTQYF. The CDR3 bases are TGTGCCAGCAGCTCGGGACTAGCGGGAGTGATAGATACGCAGTATTTT.

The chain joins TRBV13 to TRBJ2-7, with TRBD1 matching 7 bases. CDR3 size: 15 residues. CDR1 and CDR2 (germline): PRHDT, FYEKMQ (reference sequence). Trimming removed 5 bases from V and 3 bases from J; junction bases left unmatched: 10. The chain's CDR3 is CASSPRQGVGYEQYF. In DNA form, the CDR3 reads TGTGCCAGCAGCCCCCGACAGGGTGTAGGCTACGAGCAGTACTTC.

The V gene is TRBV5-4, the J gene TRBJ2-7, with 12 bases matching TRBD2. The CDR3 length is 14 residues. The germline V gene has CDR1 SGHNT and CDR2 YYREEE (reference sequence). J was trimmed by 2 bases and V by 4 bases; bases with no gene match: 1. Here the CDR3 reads CASSLAGGAYEQYF. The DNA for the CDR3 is TGTGCCAGCAGCCTAGCGGGGGGGGCCTACGAGCAGTACTTC.

Written as DNA, the CDR3 is TGCGCCAGCAGCCTAGCGGGGGGGATTAGCTACGAGCAGTACTTC. Protein: CASSLAGGISYEQYF. The rearrangement joins TRBV5-1 to TRBJ2-7, with 12 bases matching TRBD2. This CDR3 spans 15 amino acids. Germline CDR1 and CDR2: SGHRS and YFSETQ. With V trimmed by 4 bases and J by 3 bases, 5 bases remained unmatched.

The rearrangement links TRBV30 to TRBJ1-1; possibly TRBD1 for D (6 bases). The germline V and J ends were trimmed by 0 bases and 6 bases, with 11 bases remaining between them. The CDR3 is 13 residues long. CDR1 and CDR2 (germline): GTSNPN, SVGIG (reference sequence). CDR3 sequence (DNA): TGTGCCTGGAGTGTGGACAGAGCGCCTGAAGCTTTCTTT. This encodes CAWSVDRAPEAFF. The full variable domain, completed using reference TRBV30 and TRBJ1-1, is SQTIHQWPATLVQPVGSPLSLECTVEGTSNPNLYWYRQAAGRGLQLLFYSVGIGQISSEVPQNLSASRPQDRQFILSSKKLLLSDSGFYLCAWSVDRAPEAFFGQGTRLTVV.

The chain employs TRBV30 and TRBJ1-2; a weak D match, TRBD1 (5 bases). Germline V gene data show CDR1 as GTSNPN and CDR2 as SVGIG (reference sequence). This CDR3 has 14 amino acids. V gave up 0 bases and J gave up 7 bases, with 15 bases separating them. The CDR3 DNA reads TGTGCCTGGAGTGTACGGGGGTTATCTAGTGGCTACACCTTC. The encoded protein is CAWSVRGLSSGYTF.

CDR3 sequence reads: CASSPGASNEKLFF. CDR3 nucleotides: TGTGCCAGCTCACCTGGTGCTAGTAATGAAAAACTGTTTTTT. The chain employs TRBV18 and TRBJ1-4; no definite D call. Trimming pared 3 bases from V and 4 bases from J, leaving 9 bases between. CDR3 length: 14 residues. CDR1 is KGHSH and CDR2 is LQKENI in the germline V gene.

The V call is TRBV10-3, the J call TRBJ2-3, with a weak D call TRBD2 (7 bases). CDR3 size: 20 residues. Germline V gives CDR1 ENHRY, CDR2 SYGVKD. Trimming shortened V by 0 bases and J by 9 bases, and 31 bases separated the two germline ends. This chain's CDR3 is CAISESRQGRANNGRGTQYF. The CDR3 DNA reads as TGTGCCATCAGTGAGTCCCGGCAGGGGAGAGCGAATAACGGGCGGGGGACGCAGTATTTT.

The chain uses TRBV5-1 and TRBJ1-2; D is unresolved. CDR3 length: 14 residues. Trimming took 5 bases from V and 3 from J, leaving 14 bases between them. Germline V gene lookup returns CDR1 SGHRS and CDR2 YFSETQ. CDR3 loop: CASRSRFGDYGYTF. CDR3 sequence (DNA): TGCGCCAGCAGAAGTAGGTTCGGGGACTATGGCTACACCTTC. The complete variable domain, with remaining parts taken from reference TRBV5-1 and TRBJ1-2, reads KAGVTQTPRYLIKTRGQQVTLSCSPISGHRSVSWYQQTPGQGLQFLFEYFSETQRNKGNFPGRFSGRQFSNSRSEMNVSTLELGDSALYLCASRSRFGDYGYTFGSGTRLTVV.

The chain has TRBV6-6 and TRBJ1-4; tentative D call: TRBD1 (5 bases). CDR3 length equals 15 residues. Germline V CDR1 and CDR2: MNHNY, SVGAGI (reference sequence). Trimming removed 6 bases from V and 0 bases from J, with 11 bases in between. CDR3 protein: CASSPSRATNEKLFF. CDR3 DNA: TGTGCCAGCAGCCCAAGCAGGGCAACTAATGAAAAACTGTTTTTT.

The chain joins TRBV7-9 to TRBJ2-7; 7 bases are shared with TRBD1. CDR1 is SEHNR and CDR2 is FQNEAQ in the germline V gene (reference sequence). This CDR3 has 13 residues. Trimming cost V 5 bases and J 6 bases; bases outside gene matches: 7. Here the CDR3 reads CASSPSQGFEQYF. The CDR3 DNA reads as TGTGCCAGCAGCCCATCACAGGGGTTCGAGCAGTACTTC.

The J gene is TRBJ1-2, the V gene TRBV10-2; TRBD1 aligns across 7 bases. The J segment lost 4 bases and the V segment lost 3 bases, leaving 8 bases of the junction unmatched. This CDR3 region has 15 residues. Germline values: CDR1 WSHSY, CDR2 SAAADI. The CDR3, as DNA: TGCGCCAGCAGTGAAGAGACAGGGCCATTCTATGGCTACACCTTC. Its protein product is CASSEETGPFYGYTF.

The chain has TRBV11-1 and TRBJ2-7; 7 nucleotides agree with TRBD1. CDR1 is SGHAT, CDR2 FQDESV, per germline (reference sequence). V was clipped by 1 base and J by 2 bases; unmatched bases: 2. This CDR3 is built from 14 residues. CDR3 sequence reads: CASSLGQGAYEQYF. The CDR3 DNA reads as TGTGCCAGCAGCTTAGGCCAGGGGGCCTACGAGCAGTACTTC.

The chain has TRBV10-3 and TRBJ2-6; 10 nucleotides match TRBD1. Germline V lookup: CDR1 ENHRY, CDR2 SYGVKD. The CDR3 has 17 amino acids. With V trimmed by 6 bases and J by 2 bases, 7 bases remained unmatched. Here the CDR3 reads CAIRGQGQRAGANVLTF. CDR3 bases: TGTGCCATCAGGGGACAGGGGCAGAGGGCTGGGGCCAACGTCCTGACTTTC.

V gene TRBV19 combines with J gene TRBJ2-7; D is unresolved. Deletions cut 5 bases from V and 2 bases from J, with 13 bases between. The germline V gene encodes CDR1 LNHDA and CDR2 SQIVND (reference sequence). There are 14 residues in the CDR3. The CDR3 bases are TGTGCCAGTAGTGTGGTCCACGGTACCTACGAGCAGTACTTC. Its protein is CASSVVHGTYEQYF.

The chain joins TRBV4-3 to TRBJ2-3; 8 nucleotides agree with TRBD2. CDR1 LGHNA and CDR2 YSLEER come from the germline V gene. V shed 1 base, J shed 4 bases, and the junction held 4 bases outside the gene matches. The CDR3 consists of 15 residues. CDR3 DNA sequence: TGCGCCAGCAGCCAAGCGAGAGCGGGAGCAGATACGCAGTATTTT. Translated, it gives CASSQARAGADTQYF.

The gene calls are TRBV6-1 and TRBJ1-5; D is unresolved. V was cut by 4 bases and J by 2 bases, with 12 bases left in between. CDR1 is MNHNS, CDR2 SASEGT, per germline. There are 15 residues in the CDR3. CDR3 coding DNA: TGTGCCAGCAGTGCGGTGAGAGGAGGCAATCAGCCCCAGCATTTT. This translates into CASSAVRGGNQPQHF.